The entry below describes one T cell receptor (beta chain). As yet, its antigen is unknown. The data are from a study of T cell responses to AZD1222 COVID-19 vaccine. Only in-frame clones appear in the TCRdb table, and some are missing; sequencing was by immunoSEQ multiplex PCR. The sample shows fewer than 100,000 clones, roughly 89% of them seen only once. Germline assignment: CDR1 MRHNA and CDR2 SNTAGT. V was clipped by 0 bases and J by 4 bases; unmatched bases: 9. The CDR3 runs 18 residues. General study results and limits: Females made up more of the donors, who were largely white British, and clonal diversity may have come out too low.

This rearrangement joins TRBV6-4 to TRBJ1-1; 12 bases map to TRBD1. The clonotype originates from an adult in good health. This material consisted of peripheral blood, taken on day 0 of AZD1222 vaccination. For the CDR3, the DNA is TGTGCCAGCAGTGACTCGTGGGACAGGGGGCCAACGGCCACTGAAGCTTTCTTT. It codes for CASSDSWDRGPTATEAFF.